The 31 T cell receptor beta chains presented below share a single source sample, sequenced in a study of blood T cells in healthy people across ages (dated by TCRdb to 2014 to 2015). Preparation of the library involved 5' RACE. The sequencing machine was an Illumina HiSeq 2500. A second about 7 to 12 cycle PCR used a sample-barcoded 5' primer and a J-beta primer mix. TCRdb cleaned the public reads at Q25 with fastp, built clones with MiXCR and kept in-frame beta chains. Duplicate CDR3 protein sequences are folded into a single record with the most common DNA and genes. Present in this sample are about a million distinct CDR3 sequences, 40% to 60% of which were seen just once. The top ten constitute about an eighth of the sample. The sample was blood. These receptors all come from a young man in good health.

The chain joins TRBV4-2 to TRBJ1-1; no clear D gene. Trimming removed 0 bases from V and 0 bases from J, with 14 bases in between. The CDR3 sequence is 17 residues long. Germline V gene data show CDR1 as LGHNA and CDR2 as YNFKEQ. The CDR3 reads CASSQEYFLAVNTEAFF. CDR3 nucleotide sequence: TGTGCCAGCAGCCAAGAGTATTTCTTGGCAGTGAACACTGAAGCTTTCTTT.

The rearrangement links TRBV7-2 to TRBJ2-7, with 9 nucleotides matching TRBD1. From germline, CDR1 is SGHTA and CDR2 FQGNSA. This CDR3 is 15 amino acids long. V shed 6 bases, J shed 2 bases, and the junction held 8 bases outside the gene matches. The CDR3 protein is CASSRDRGGTYEQYF. Written as DNA, the CDR3 is TGTGCCAGCAGTCGAGACAGGGGGGGAACCTACGAGCAGTACTTC.

The rearrangement links TRBV5-5 to TRBJ2-3; unclear D gene. The CDR3 length is 15 residues. Deletions cut 3 bases from V and 2 bases from J, with 13 bases between. CDR1 is SGHKS and CDR2 is YYEKEE in the germline V gene (reference sequence). CDR3: CASSSPGSYTDTQYF. The CDR3 bases are TGTGCCAGCAGCTCACCTGGTAGTTACACAGATACGCAGTATTTT.

This clonotype was detected many times. The rearrangement joins TRBV20-1 to TRBJ2-1; D not certain. Germline V gives CDR1 DFQATT, CDR2 SNEGSKA (reference sequence). Trimming took off 4 bases at V and 4 bases at J, with 2 bases between the two ends. CDR3 size: 10 residues. The CDR3 DNA sequence: TGCAGTGCTACATACAATGAGCAGTTCTTC. It is translated as CSATYNEQFF.

The chain recombines TRBV4-3 with TRBJ2-1; 7 bases line up with TRBD2. This CDR3 is 13 amino acids long. J lost 10 bases, V lost 2 bases, and 5 bases had no gene match. Germline CDR1 is LGHNA and CDR2 is YSLEER. CDR3 sequence reads: CASSQIAGREQFF. CDR3 coding DNA: TGCGCCAGCAGCCAAATAGCGGGCAGGGAGCAGTTCTTC.

In this sample, this clonotype turned up once. V is TRBV20-1 and J is TRBJ1-4; the D is unclear. Germline CDR1 DFQATT, CDR2 SNEGSKA (reference sequence). The CDR3 has 13 residues. Deletions cut 3 bases from V and 7 bases from J, with 12 bases between. The CDR3 bases are TGCAGTGCTAGGTTTGAGGGTGGTGAAAAACTGTTTTTT. It specifies CSARFEGGEKLFF.

The chain is built from TRBV6-2 or TRBV6-3 and TRBJ2-7, with D perhaps given as TRBD1 or TRBD2 (5 bases each). Trimming pared 5 bases from V and 2 bases from J, leaving 16 bases between. The CDR3 consists of 15 residues. CDR1 and CDR2 from the germline V gene are MNHEY and SVGEGT. The CDR3 loop reads CASSVSGTQTYEQYF. The CDR3 DNA reads as TGTGCCAGCAGTGTTTCCGGGACCCAAACCTACGAGCAGTACTTC.

There are a few counts of this clonotype. The chain carries TRBV5-1 and TRBJ2-1; the match to TRBD2 covers 7 bases. The V and J ends lost 4 bases and 9 bases, in that order; junction bases with no gene match: 10. The germline gives CDR1 SGHRS, CDR2 YFSETQ. This CDR3 spans 14 amino acids. The CDR3 spells CASSPGTNEREQFF. The CDR3 DNA reads TGCGCCAGCAGCCCCGGGACTAATGAACGTGAGCAGTTCTTC.

This clonotype was found many times. V gene TRBV12-3 or TRBV12-4 combines with J gene TRBJ2-7; 7 positions agree with TRBD2. The CDR3 has 14 amino acids. Trimming at V came to 6 bases and at J to 0 bases, leaving 5 bases not matched to a gene. CDR3 sequence: CASSTAGYSYEQYF. CDR3 nucleotide sequence: TGTGCCAGCAGCACAGCGGGGTACTCCTACGAGCAGTACTTC.

This clonotype was observed a handful of times. The CDR3 reads CASSLGSVTYNEQFF. The CDR3 nucleotides are TGTGCCAGCAGCTTAGGTAGTGTTACCTACAATGAGCAGTTCTTC. The chain carries TRBV9 and TRBJ2-1; D gene unclear. Per the germline V gene, CDR1 is SGDLS and CDR2 is YYNGEE. CDR3 size: 15 residues. Trimming shortened V by 4 bases and J by 2 bases, and 13 bases separated the two germline ends.

Only one count was recorded for this clonotype. This chain joins TRBV27 and TRBJ2-7; 9 bases are a match to TRBD1. V was pared by 8 bases and J by 4 bases, with 9 bases of the junction left unmatched. Germline loops: CDR1 MNHEY, CDR2 SMNVEV (reference sequence). The CDR3 runs to 14 residues. The CDR3 region is CASQMGTGRYEQYF. The CDR3 bases are TGTGCCAGCCAGATGGGGACAGGGAGGTACGAGCAGTACTTC.

On this clonotype: A much larger clone sits a single nucleotide away, making a read error possible. This chain connects TRBV7-2 to TRBJ2-1; D remains unclear. The V end was cut by 4 bases, the J end by 10 bases, with 14 bases between. Germline CDR1 reads SGHTA; CDR2 reads FQGNSA. There are 13 residues in the CDR3. CDR3 loop: CASSSSVSYEQFF. Written as DNA, the CDR3 is TGTGCCAGCAGCTCCTCGGTCTCCTACGAGCAGTTCTTC.

V gene TRBV20-1 combines with J gene TRBJ2-1; 10 bases are a match to TRBD2. The CDR3 contains 16 residues. Germline assignment: CDR1 DFQATT and CDR2 SNEGSKA (reference sequence). With 1 base clipped from V and 9 bases from J, the junction kept 12 bases outside the gene matches. CDR3 bases: TGCAGTGCTAGAGGTCCCACTAGCGGGGCTTACCCTGAGCAGTTCTTC. Amino acid sequence: CSARGPTSGAYPEQFF.

This sequence joins TRBV28 and TRBJ1-5; D gene ambiguous. This CDR3 is built from 16 residues. Trimming shortened V by 7 bases and J by 0 bases, and 16 bases separated the two germline ends. Germline loops: CDR1 MDHEN, CDR2 SYDVKM. The CDR3 region is CASKGLYISSNQPQHF. CDR3 DNA: TGTGCCAGCAAGGGCTTATACATTTCTAGCAATCAGCCCCAGCATTTT. Filled out from reference TRBV28 and TRBJ1-5, the complete variable domain reads DVKVTQSSRYLVKRTGEKVFLECVQDMDHENMFWYRQDPGLGLRLIYFSYDVKMKEKGDIPEGYSVSREKKERFSLILESASTNQTSMYLCASKGLYISSNQPQHFGDGTRLSIL.

The chain carries TRBV12-5 and TRBJ2-5; no definite D call. Trimming stripped 9 bases from V and 0 bases from J, with 11 bases between. The CDR3 sequence is 13 residues long. From germline, CDR1 is LGHNT and CDR2 FRNRAP. CDR3 region: CASQIRYQETQYF. In nucleotides, the CDR3 is TGTGCTAGCCAAATCAGGTACCAAGAGACCCAGTACTTC.

The sample holds one count of this clonotype. The chain uses TRBV5-1 and TRBJ2-3, with TRBD2 identical over 12 bases. Per germline, CDR1 SGHRS and CDR2 YFSETQ. J gave up 4 bases and V 4 bases, and 10 bases lay outside the gene matches. The CDR3 runs 17 residues. The CDR3 is CASSTGLAGSIPDTQYF. CDR3 DNA sequence: TGCGCCAGCAGCACAGGACTAGCGGGAAGTATTCCAGATACGCAGTATTTT.

The V gene is TRBV12-3 or TRBV12-4, the J gene TRBJ2-6; D unclear. The CDR3 consists of 18 residues. Trimming cost V 3 bases and J 0 bases, with 15 bases left between them. The CDR3 region is CASSLSGRKNSGANVLTF. The CDR3 coding sequence is TGTGCCAGCAGTTTGTCCGGCAGAAAAAACTCTGGGGCCAACGTCCTGACTTTC.

The chain uses TRBV5-1 and TRBJ2-5, with 11 positions matching TRBD2. Germline V gene lookup returns CDR1 SGHRS and CDR2 YFSETQ. The length of the CDR3 is 16 residues. Unmatched junction bases numbered 3, after V lost 0 bases and J lost 2 bases. DNA for the CDR3: TGCGCCAGCAGCTTGGAACTAGCGGGGGTTCAAGAGACCCAGTACTTC. As protein: CASSLELAGVQETQYF.

The chain links TRBV7-9 to TRBJ2-5; D not resolved. Germline lookup yields CDR1 SEHNR and CDR2 FQNEAQ (reference sequence). The CDR3 contains 12 residues. The V and J ends lost 3 bases and 5 bases respectively, with 7 bases between them. CDR3 sequence reads: CASSFTSETQYF. In DNA form, the CDR3 reads TGTGCCAGCAGCTTTACGTCGGAGACCCAGTACTTC.

This rearrangement joins TRBV28 to TRBJ1-2; perhaps TRBD1 as D (5 bases). CDR3 size: 13 residues. Looked up from germline, CDR1 is MDHEN and CDR2 is SYDVKM. V lost 6 bases, J lost 5 bases, and 13 bases lay in between. CDR3 DNA sequence: TGTGCCAGCAGGCAGGGAGGCCGATATGGCTACACCTTC. This sequence encodes CASRQGGRYGYTF.

J is TRBJ1-6 and V is TRBV7-3; 7 bases agree with TRBD1. Germline assignment: CDR1 SGHTA and CDR2 FQGTGA. V was clipped by 5 bases and J by 5 bases; unmatched bases: 12. The CDR3 is 17 residues long. DNA for the CDR3: TGTGCCAGCAGCCTCGGAGGGGGCGCAGAAAATAATTCACCCCTCCACTTT. Amino acids: CASSLGGGAENNSPLHF.

This clonotype was seen a handful of times. The chain is built from TRBV20-1 and TRBJ1-5; no reliable D call. V lost 5 bases, J lost 7 bases, and 12 bases lay in between. This CDR3 contains 12 residues. CDR1 is DFQATT and CDR2 is SNEGSKA in the germline V gene (reference sequence). The CDR3 loop is CSAAPLRQPQHF. CDR3 bases: TGCAGTGCTGCCCCTTTGAGGCAGCCCCAGCATTTT.

This clonotype came up a few times. CDR3 loop: CSARGGIGGSYEQYF. The CDR3, as DNA: TGCAGTGCTAGAGGGGGCATCGGAGGGTCCTACGAGCAGTACTTC. The genes are TRBV20-1 and TRBJ2-7; perhaps TRBD2 as D (6 bases). The V end was cut by 1 base, the J end by 1 base, with 14 bases between. The CDR3 has 15 residues. Germline lookup yields CDR1 DFQATT and CDR2 SNEGSKA (reference sequence).

This clonotype was recorded a few times. The rearrangement joins TRBV5-1 to TRBJ1-1; D ambiguous. The germline V gene encodes CDR1 SGHRS and CDR2 YFSETQ. Trimming pared 3 bases from V and 11 bases from J, leaving 20 bases between. There are 14 residues in the CDR3. The CDR3 is CASSSPGETSHAFF. For the CDR3, the DNA is TGCGCCAGCAGCTCCCCCGGAGAAACAAGTCACGCTTTCTTT.

This clonotype has more than one count but fewer than ten. The rearrangement joins TRBV10-3 to TRBJ2-3, with D perhaps being TRBD1 or TRBD2 (5 bases each). This CDR3 contains 15 residues. Trimming took off 5 bases at V and 3 bases at J, with 15 bases between the two ends. CDR1 ENHRY and CDR2 SYGVKD come from the germline V gene. Here the CDR3 DNA reads TGTGCCATCAGTTTCCCCGGGACGGAAACAGATACGCAGTATTTT. This sequence encodes CAISFPGTETDTQYF.

This rearrangement joins TRBV7-9 to TRBJ1-6; a weak D match, TRBD1 (5 bases). Germline CDR1 SEHNR, CDR2 FQNEAQ (reference sequence). The CDR3 is made up of 16 amino acids. V dropped 4 bases and J dropped 5 bases, with 15 bases sitting between them. Here the CDR3 reads CASSSPMGLNNSPLHF. Here the CDR3 DNA reads TGTGCCAGCAGCTCGCCTATGGGACTGAATAATTCACCCCTCCACTTT.

This clonotype was recorded a few times. The CDR3 protein is CASSPPGQGVYEQYF. The CDR3 coding sequence is TGTGCCAGCTCACCACCTGGACAGGGAGTCTACGAGCAGTACTTC. The chain uses TRBV18 and TRBJ2-7; 8 nucleotides agree with TRBD1. The junction had 4 bases not matched to a gene; V was cut back by 0 bases and J by 3 bases. The CDR3 has 15 amino acids. The germline gives CDR1 KGHSH, CDR2 LQKENI.

This clonotype was counted a few times. V gene TRBV27 combines with J gene TRBJ1-1; no clear D gene. CDR1 and CDR2 from the germline V gene are MNHEY and SMNVEV (reference sequence). The CDR3 sequence is 14 residues long. Trimming took 5 bases from V and 1 from J, leaving 11 bases between them. The chain's CDR3 is CASSVAGSNTEAFF. The CDR3 DNA reads as TGTGCCAGCAGTGTTGCCGGTTCGAACACTGAAGCTTTCTTT.

The count of this clonotype is one. V usage is TRBV27 and J usage is TRBJ1-2; D call uncertain. V lost 2 bases and J 7 bases, leaving 20 bases between the germline ends. This CDR3 is 16 amino acids long. The germline V gene encodes CDR1 MNHEY and CDR2 SMNVEV (reference sequence). In DNA, the CDR3 is TGTGCCAGCAGTTTAACTAGTCGGTCCCAATCCCGTGGCTACACCTTC. This gives the protein CASSLTSRSQSRGYTF.

V gene TRBV7-2 combines with J gene TRBJ2-5, with a possible D match to TRBD2 (5 bases). This CDR3 is 15 amino acids long. The V end was cut by 4 bases, the J end by 2 bases, with 14 bases between. The germline V gene encodes CDR1 SGHTA and CDR2 FQGNSA. CDR3 protein: CASSYGGSGQETQYF. CDR3 in DNA: TGTGCCAGCAGCTACGGTGGGAGTGGGCAAGAGACCCAGTACTTC.

This clonotype was seen a single time. The chain combines TRBV15 with TRBJ1-4; D not certain. This CDR3 spans 16 amino acids. V lost 0 bases and J 0 bases, leaving 8 bases between the germline ends. Germline CDR1 reads LNHNV; CDR2 reads YYDKDF (reference sequence). CDR3 in DNA: TGTGCCACCAGCAGAGATCTAGGAGCAACTAATGAAAAACTGTTTTTT. It translates to CATSRDLGATNEKLFF.